This is a list of T cell receptor beta chains from one sample in a study of CD8 T cells in ankylosing spondylitis. One entry per CDR3 protein results from TCRdb running MiXCR on the 5' RACE reads. This table holds about 460,000 distinct CDR3 sequences, about 5.7% found once. Sequences were obtained from blood, either unsorted or a sorted T cell fraction (not recorded which). All receptors come from a male donor with ankylosing spondylitis. Each CDR3 is given with its conserved first and last residue. A D gene is named only where the DNA matches it firmly. Clone size is shown for a subset of rows, as once, few, many or a class of expanded clone.

CDR3 DNA: TGTGCCAGCAGTGCTGAAGACAAGGAAAAACTGTTTTTT
CDR3 protein: CASSAEDKEKLFF
V gene: TRBV2
J gene: TRBJ1-4
clone size: many
D gene: NA

CDR3 DNA: TGTGCCAGCAGTAAGGCAGGGCAGCCAGATACGCAGTATTTT
CDR3 protein: CASSKAGQPDTQYF
V gene: TRBV27
J gene: TRBJ2-3
clone size: NA
D gene: NA

CDR3 DNA: TGTGCCAGCAGCCCCCCGTTCGGGGAAAGGATGGACGAGCAGTACTTC
CDR3 protein: CASSPPFGERMDEQYF
V gene: TRBV7-9
J gene: TRBJ2-7
clone size: many
D gene: NA

CDR3 DNA: TGTGCCAGCAGCTTCGATAGCGGGAGAAATGGGAATGAGCAGTTCTTC
CDR3 protein: CASSFDSGRNGNEQFF
V gene: TRBV7-2
J gene: TRBJ2-1
clone size: NA
D gene: TRBD2

CDR3 DNA: TGCGCCAGCAGCTTGGACCGGCCGGACGGGTACTACACCTTC
CDR3 protein: CASSLDRPDGYYTF
V gene: TRBV5-1
J gene: TRBJ1-2
clone size: NA
D gene: NA

CDR3 DNA: TGTGCCAGCAGCCCCGATTGGACAGTTGCGAGCGAGCAGTACTTC
CDR3 protein: CASSPDWTVASEQYF
V gene: TRBV7-9
J gene: TRBJ2-7
clone size: many
D gene: NA

CDR3 DNA: TGCAGACCTACTAGCGGACCTAGCACAGATACGCAGTATTTT
CDR3 protein: CRPTSGPSTDTQYF
V gene: TRBV20-1
J gene: TRBJ2-3
clone size: many
D gene: TRBD2

CDR3 DNA: TGCGCCAGCAGCTCGACAGGCTACAATGAGCAGTTCTTC
CDR3 protein: CASSSTGYNEQFF
V gene: TRBV5-1
J gene: TRBJ2-1
clone size: many
D gene: NA

CDR3 DNA: TGTGCCAGCAGGCGGAGGGGTCCCAATTCACCCCTCCACTTT
CDR3 protein: CASRRRGPNSPLHF
V gene: TRBV12-3/TRBV12-4
J gene: TRBJ1-6
clone size: many
D gene: NA

CDR3 DNA: TGTGCCAGCCGGCAGGGGAAGACCCAGTACTTC
CDR3 protein: CASRQGKTQYF
V gene: TRBV6-5
J gene: TRBJ2-5
clone size: many
D gene: NA

CDR3 DNA: TGTGCCCTCAGTTTCAAGATACGAGGGCTAGCGACGTCCACCGGGGAGCTGTTTTTT
CDR3 protein: CALSFKIRGLATSTGELFF
V gene: TRBV27
J gene: TRBJ2-2
clone size: NA
D gene: NA

CDR3 DNA: TGTGCCAGCAGCTGGCCGGGATCTTCTACCTACGAGCAGTACTTC
CDR3 protein: CASSWPGSSTYEQYF
V gene: TRBV5-4
J gene: TRBJ2-7
clone size: many
D gene: NA

CDR3 DNA: TGCAGTGCTAGAACAGCGACAGGAGGGTATGGCTACACCTTC
CDR3 protein: CSARTATGGYGYTF
V gene: TRBV20-1
J gene: TRBJ1-2
clone size: many
D gene: NA

CDR3 DNA: TGCAGTGCCGCCCCTACAGGGGGAATCGGCACAGATACGCAGTATTTT
CDR3 protein: CSAAPTGGIGTDTQYF
V gene: TRBV20-1
J gene: TRBJ2-3
clone size: many
D gene: TRBD1

CDR3 DNA: TGCGCCAGCAGCCAAGAGCTAATCTACGAGCAGTACTTC
CDR3 protein: CASSQELIYEQYF
V gene: TRBV4-3
J gene: TRBJ2-7
clone size: many
D gene: NA

CDR3 DNA: TGTGCCAGCAGGGTAGGGGGAGGGACTTGGAAAGAGACCCAGTACTTC
CDR3 protein: CASRVGGGTWKETQYF
V gene: TRBV6-1
J gene: TRBJ2-5
clone size: many
D gene: NA

CDR3 DNA: TGTGCCAGCAGCTTAGCCGACCGCAGGTCCGAGCAGTACTTC
CDR3 protein: CASSLADRRSEQYF
V gene: TRBV11-2
J gene: TRBJ2-7
clone size: many
D gene: NA

CDR3 DNA: TGCAGTGCTAGTCCGGGGGCTGGGAATGAGCAGTTCTTC
CDR3 protein: CSASPGAGNEQFF
V gene: TRBV20-1
J gene: TRBJ2-1
clone size: many
D gene: NA

CDR3 DNA: TGTGCCAGCAGCCCGATTACGGAACCCGGGGAGCTGTTTTTT
CDR3 protein: CASSPITEPGELFF
V gene: TRBV28
J gene: TRBJ2-2
clone size: many
D gene: NA

CDR3 DNA: TGCGCCAGCAGCCAAGGAGCCCTAGCTGTGACCGGGGAGCTGTTTTTT
CDR3 protein: CASSQGALAVTGELFF
V gene: TRBV4-3
J gene: TRBJ2-2
clone size: many
D gene: NA

CDR3 DNA: TGTGCCACCAGCAAAACTAGCGGGAGGATTAGCTACGAGCAGTACTTC
CDR3 protein: CATSKTSGRISYEQYF
V gene: TRBV15
J gene: TRBJ2-7
clone size: many
D gene: TRBD2

CDR3 DNA: TGCAGTGGCCGTCGGAGTACAGCGTATGGCTACACCTTC
CDR3 protein: CSGRRSTAYGYTF
V gene: TRBV20-1
J gene: TRBJ1-2
clone size: many
D gene: NA